The present TCR beta chain was sequenced within a study of human T cells and chemical hapten exposure. Study summary: Per-sample variation in TCR yield stemmed mainly from small pooled library volume differences.

This clonotype was seen only a few times. What it binds is unknown. The time point here: healthy volunteer bleed at 2 weeks. Blood, whole and unfractionated, served as the source for total RNA extraction. The CDR3 spans 14 residues. CDR1 SEHNR and CDR2 FQNEAQ come from the germline V gene (reference sequence). The V and J ends lost 3 bases and 4 bases respectively, with 12 bases between them. Unique molecular identifiers were attached to individual cDNA molecules within the library. TCRdb redid the calling of the RACE reads with MiXCR, one entry per CDR3 protein. The data hold some 50,000 distinct CDR3 sequences, with 3.5% to 4.5% observed a single time. Findings and caveats of the study: No change in TCRs above 1 in 1000 frequency was produced by DPC sensitization.

Sequencing was carried out using whole blood. This clonotype originated in a female donor in good health. Some clones in this sample may be carry-over from other donors' samples. This chain uses TRBV7-9 with TRBJ1-1, with D tentatively TRBD1 (5 bases). CDR3 in amino acids: CASSLLQGSTEAFF. DNA for the CDR3: TGTGCCAGCAGCTTGCTTCAGGGAAGCACTGAAGCTTTCTTT.